The rows below give T cell receptor beta chains drawn from one sample of a study of early T cells in non-severe SARS-CoV-2 infection. TCRdb reprocessed the 5' RACE reads via MiXCR and lists one record per CDR3 protein. The profile shows about 52,000 distinct CDR3 sequences, about 10% of them singletons. The material sequenced was whole blood. Receptor source: an adult who was a healthcare worker with PCR-confirmed SARS-CoV-2 infection or an uninfected control (not recorded which). CDR3s include the opening cysteine and the closing phenylalanine or tryptophan. A D gene is named only where the DNA matches it firmly. Some rows have no size entry. The others give once, few or many, or a class for an expanded clone.

j_gene: TRBJ2-3
d_gene: .
len: 12
abundance: few
v_gene: TRBV29-1
CDR3aa: CSVESGTDTQYF
CDR3nt: TGCAGCGTTGAATCGGGGACAGATACGCAGTATTTT

j_gene: TRBJ2-1
d_gene: .
len: 15
abundance: many
v_gene: TRBV4-1
CDR3aa: CASSQDPGRSGEQFF
CDR3nt: TGCGCCAGCAGCCAAGATCCTGGCAGGTCAGGTGAGCAGTTCTTC

j_gene: TRBJ2-1
d_gene: .
len: 13
abundance: .
v_gene: TRBV6-5
CDR3aa: CASRPVDLNEQFF
CDR3nt: TGTGCCAGCAGACCCGTGGACTTAAATGAGCAGTTCTTC

j_gene: TRBJ2-3
d_gene: .
len: 15
abundance: few
v_gene: TRBV2
CDR3aa: CASSARGRNTDTQYF
CDR3nt: TGTGCCAGCAGTGCTCGGGGTAGGAACACAGATACGCAGTATTTT

j_gene: TRBJ2-7
d_gene: .
len: 15
abundance: many
v_gene: TRBV7-9
CDR3aa: CASSLADKSWDEQYF
CDR3nt: TGTGCCAGCAGCTTAGCTGATAAGTCTTGGGACGAGCAGTACTTC

j_gene: TRBJ2-7
d_gene: TRBD2
len: 15
abundance: many
v_gene: TRBV9
CDR3aa: CASSVGAGANYEQYF
CDR3nt: TGTGCCAGCAGCGTAGGCGCGGGAGCTAACTACGAGCAGTACTTC

j_gene: TRBJ1-5
d_gene: .
len: 13
abundance: many
v_gene: TRBV19
CDR3aa: CASSTGPNQPQHF
CDR3nt: TGTGCCAGTAGTACAGGTCCCAATCAGCCCCAGCATTTT

j_gene: TRBJ1-3
d_gene: .
len: 14
abundance: .
v_gene: TRBV4-2
CDR3aa: CASSQQGKGNTIYF
CDR3nt: TGTGCCAGCAGCCAACAGGGGAAGGGAAACACCATATATTTT

j_gene: TRBJ1-2
d_gene: .
len: 13
abundance: many
v_gene: TRBV7-8
CDR3aa: CASSLSADYGYTF
CDR3nt: TGTGCCAGCAGCTTATCGGCAGACTATGGCTACACCTTC

j_gene: TRBJ2-1
d_gene: .
len: 12
abundance: few
v_gene: TRBV12-3/TRBV12-4
CDR3aa: CASSFGYNEQFF
CDR3nt: TGTGCCAGCAGTTTTGGTTACAATGAGCAGTTCTTC

j_gene: TRBJ2-5
d_gene: TRBD2
len: 15
abundance: many
v_gene: TRBV6-6
CDR3aa: CASSYSLAGEETQYF
CDR3nt: TGTGCCAGCAGTTACTCTCTAGCGGGAGAAGAGACCCAGTACTTC

j_gene: TRBJ1-4
d_gene: .
len: 14
abundance: few
v_gene: TRBV6-6
CDR3aa: CASRLDRGGEKLFF
CDR3nt: TGTGCCAGCAGACTGGACAGAGGCGGTGAAAAACTGTTTTTT

j_gene: TRBJ2-3
d_gene: .
len: 16
abundance: many
v_gene: TRBV7-2
CDR3aa: CASSLRPAAILDTQYF
CDR3nt: TGTGCCAGCAGCTTGAGGCCCGCGGCCATTTTGGATACGCAGTATTTT

j_gene: TRBJ2-5
d_gene: .
len: 15
abundance: .
v_gene: TRBV2
CDR3aa: CASLFRGPGEETQYF
CDR3nt: TGTGCCAGCCTATTCCGGGGACCCGGCGAGGAGACCCAGTACTTC

j_gene: TRBJ2-7
d_gene: .
len: 13
abundance: many
v_gene: TRBV7-3
CDR3aa: CASSPTAGSEQYF
CDR3nt: TGTGCCAGCAGCCCCACGGCAGGGTCCGAGCAGTACTTC

j_gene: TRBJ1-4
d_gene: TRBD1
len: 12
abundance: few
v_gene: TRBV29-1
CDR3aa: CSVLGQGEKLFF
CDR3nt: TGCAGCGTCCTTGGACAGGGTGAAAAACTGTTTTTT

j_gene: TRBJ1-1
d_gene: TRBD1
len: 14
abundance: .
v_gene: TRBV20-1
CDR3aa: CSALPGQGWTEAFF
CDR3nt: TGCAGTGCCCTACCGGGACAGGGGTGGACTGAAGCTTTCTTT

j_gene: TRBJ1-1
d_gene: .
len: 14
abundance: .
v_gene: TRBV5-1
CDR3aa: CASVERAGYTEAFF
CDR3nt: TGCGCCAGCGTTGAGAGAGCTGGGTACACTGAAGCTTTCTTT

j_gene: TRBJ2-3
d_gene: .
len: 13
abundance: few
v_gene: TRBV20-1
CDR3aa: CSARPGATDTQYF
CDR3nt: TGCAGTGCTAGACCGGGCGCGACAGATACGCAGTATTTT

j_gene: TRBJ1-1
d_gene: .
len: 14
abundance: many
v_gene: TRBV5-1
CDR3aa: CASSFGPGNTEAFF
CDR3nt: TGCGCCAGCAGCTTTGGACCGGGGAACACTGAAGCTTTCTTT

j_gene: TRBJ2-1
d_gene: TRBD2
len: 13
abundance: few
v_gene: TRBV29-1
CDR3aa: CSVGRTSGNEQFF
CDR3nt: TGCAGCGTTGGGAGGACTAGCGGCAATGAGCAGTTCTTC

j_gene: TRBJ2-3
d_gene: TRBD1
len: 17
abundance: many
v_gene: TRBV7-9
CDR3aa: CASSLAVNRGLTDTQYF
CDR3nt: TGTGCCAGCAGCTTAGCGGTAAACAGGGGGCTGACAGATACGCAGTATTTT

j_gene: TRBJ2-1
d_gene: .
len: 14
abundance: many
v_gene: TRBV11-2
CDR3aa: CASSLESSYNEQFF
CDR3nt: TGTGCCAGCAGCTTGGAGAGCTCCTACAATGAGCAGTTCTTC

j_gene: TRBJ2-1
d_gene: TRBD2
len: 15
abundance: many
v_gene: TRBV20-1
CDR3aa: CSALNLAGGPNEQFF
CDR3nt: TGCAGTGCTCTGAACCTAGCGGGAGGGCCAAATGAGCAGTTCTTC

j_gene: TRBJ2-1
d_gene: TRBD1
len: 16
abundance: many
v_gene: TRBV6-1
CDR3aa: CASSKVQGTSYNEQFF
CDR3nt: TGTGCCAGCAGCAAGGTACAGGGGACCTCCTACAATGAGCAGTTCTTC

j_gene: TRBJ1-5
d_gene: .
len: 17
abundance: many
v_gene: TRBV6-5
CDR3aa: CASSYTQPGPGDQPQHF
CDR3nt: TGTGCCAGCAGTTACACGCAACCGGGACCTGGGGATCAGCCCCAGCATTTT

j_gene: TRBJ2-3
d_gene: .
len: 12
abundance: .
v_gene: TRBV7-2
CDR3aa: CASSPGTPAQYF
CDR3nt: TGTGCCAGCAGCCCCGGGACCCCCGCGCAGTATTTT

j_gene: TRBJ2-5
d_gene: TRBD2
len: 15
abundance: many
v_gene: TRBV6-2/TRBV6-3
CDR3aa: CASSFSGSRQETQYF
CDR3nt: TGTGCCAGCAGTTTTAGCGGGAGTAGGCAAGAGACCCAGTACTTC

j_gene: TRBJ1-1
d_gene: .
len: 12
abundance: many
v_gene: TRBV28
CDR3aa: CASMTGRAEAFF
CDR3nt: TGTGCCAGCATGACTGGACGGGCTGAAGCTTTCTTT

j_gene: TRBJ1-1
d_gene: .
len: 13
abundance: .
v_gene: TRBV6-4
CDR3aa: CASRRDKNTEVFF
CDR3nt: TGTGCCAGCAGGCGGGACAAGAACACTGAAGTTTTCTTT

j_gene: TRBJ1-2
d_gene: .
len: 15
abundance: few
v_gene: TRBV5-4
CDR3aa: CASSRLMTDNYGYTF
CDR3nt: TGTGCCAGCAGCCGGCTCATGACAGATAACTATGGCTACACCTTC

j_gene: TRBJ2-2
d_gene: .
len: 15
abundance: few
v_gene: TRBV19
CDR3aa: CASSRGDTNTGELFF
CDR3nt: TGTGCCAGTAGTAGGGGGGACACGAACACCGGGGAGCTGTTTTTT

j_gene: TRBJ2-3
d_gene: TRBD2
len: 16
abundance: .
v_gene: TRBV5-1
CDR3aa: CASSFGFGGTADTQYF
CDR3nt: TGCGCCAGCAGCTTCGGTTTCGGGGGGACTGCAGATACGCAGTATTTT

j_gene: TRBJ1-5
d_gene: TRBD1
len: 13
abundance: many
v_gene: TRBV6-1
CDR3aa: CASSTGGRQPQHF
CDR3nt: TGTGCCAGCAGCACAGGGGGCCGTCAGCCCCAGCATTTT

j_gene: TRBJ2-3
d_gene: .
len: 13
abundance: few
v_gene: TRBV27
CDR3aa: CAGPRRVKDTQYF
CDR3nt: TGTGCCGGTCCAAGGAGGGTCAAAGATACGCAGTATTTT

j_gene: TRBJ1-5
d_gene: .
len: 16
abundance: few
v_gene: TRBV19
CDR3aa: CASSTTFRQANQPQHF
CDR3nt: TGTGCCAGTAGTACCACTTTTCGACAGGCAAATCAGCCCCAGCATTTT

j_gene: TRBJ2-2
d_gene: .
len: 15
abundance: .
v_gene: TRBV5-4
CDR3aa: CASSLKLSSTGELFF
CDR3nt: TGTGCCAGCAGCTTGAAACTGAGCTCCACCGGGGAGCTGTTTTTT

j_gene: TRBJ2-2
d_gene: TRBD1
len: 13
abundance: .
v_gene: TRBV6-5
CDR3aa: CASGGQYTGELFF
CDR3nt: TGTGCCAGCGGGGGACAGTACACCGGGGAGCTGTTTTTT

j_gene: TRBJ1-5
d_gene: TRBD1
len: 13
abundance: many
v_gene: TRBV20-1
CDR3aa: CSAFTGGNQPQHF
CDR3nt: TGCAGTGCTTTTACAGGGGGCAATCAGCCCCAGCATTTT

j_gene: TRBJ2-7
d_gene: .
len: 13
abundance: many
v_gene: TRBV13
CDR3aa: CASSLNSFYEQYF
CDR3nt: TGTGCCAGCAGCCTAAACAGTTTTTACGAGCAGTACTTC

j_gene: TRBJ2-2
d_gene: TRBD2
len: 13
abundance: .
v_gene: TRBV7-3
CDR3aa: CASSRSGPGELFF
CDR3nt: TGTGCCAGCAGTCGTAGCGGGCCCGGGGAGCTGTTTTTT

j_gene: TRBJ2-7
d_gene: TRBD2
len: 16
abundance: many
v_gene: TRBV7-2
CDR3aa: CASSLESGGAGYEQYF
CDR3nt: TGTGCCAGCAGCTTGGAGAGCGGGGGGGCCGGTTACGAGCAGTACTTC

j_gene: TRBJ2-2
d_gene: TRBD2
len: 16
abundance: .
v_gene: TRBV11-1
CDR3aa: CASSLILAGGPGELFF
CDR3nt: TGTGCCAGCAGCTTAATCCTCGCGGGAGGGCCCGGGGAGCTGTTTTTT

j_gene: TRBJ1-2
d_gene: TRBD1
len: 14
abundance: many
v_gene: TRBV6-2/TRBV6-3
CDR3aa: CASSYSQGTDGYTF
CDR3nt: TGTGCCAGCAGTTACTCTCAAGGGACAGATGGCTACACCTTC

j_gene: TRBJ1-3
d_gene: TRBD1
len: 15
abundance: .
v_gene: TRBV6-6
CDR3aa: CASSSGQDSGNTKYF
CDR3nt: TGTGCCAGCAGTTCCGGACAGGACTCTGGAAACACCAAATATTTT

j_gene: TRBJ2-6
d_gene: TRBD1
len: 21
abundance: .
v_gene: TRBV4-2
CDR3aa: CASSQDISINRGGSGANVLTF
CDR3nt: TGTGCCAGCAGCCAAGATATCTCTATAAACAGGGGCGGATCTGGGGCCAACGTCCTGACTTTC